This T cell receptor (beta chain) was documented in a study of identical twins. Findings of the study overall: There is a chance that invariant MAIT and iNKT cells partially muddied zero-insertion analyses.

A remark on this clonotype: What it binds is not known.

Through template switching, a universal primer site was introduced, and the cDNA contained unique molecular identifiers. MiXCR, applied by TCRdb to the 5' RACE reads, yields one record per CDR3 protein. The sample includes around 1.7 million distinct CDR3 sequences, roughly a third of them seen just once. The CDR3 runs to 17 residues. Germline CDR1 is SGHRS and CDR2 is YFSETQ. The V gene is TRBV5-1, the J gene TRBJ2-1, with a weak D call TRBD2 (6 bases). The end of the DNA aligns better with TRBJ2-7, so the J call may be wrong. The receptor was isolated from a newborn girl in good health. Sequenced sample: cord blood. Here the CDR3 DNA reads TGCGCCAGCAGCTTGGCCCCGTCTCGACTAGTATACAATGAGCAGTACTTC. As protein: CASSLAPSRLVYNEQYF.